This TCR beta chain originates from a study of OX40 agonist ivuxolimab in advanced cancers. Study details: An agonistic human IgG2 monoclonal antibody against OX40 (CD134) was given.

Trimming removed 4 bases from V and 7 bases from J; junction bases left unmatched: 4. This CDR3 comprises 14 residues. CDR1 and CDR2 from the germline V gene are SGDLS and YYNGEE. Clones were read by immunoSEQ multiplex PCR, and TCRdb kept only the in-frame ones, dropping some. The sample lists about 49,000 clones; around 84% were seen once. The sequencing used CD4+ or CD8+ T cells sorted from blood, collected in a trial of the OX40 agonist ivuxolimab. The chain is built from TRBV9 and TRBJ2-1; 11 bases line up with TRBD1. The TCR sequence derives from an adult with an advanced solid tumor such as melanoma, head and neck, liver or kidney cancer. DNA for the CDR3: TGTGCCAGCAGCCTGGGACAGGGGGGAAATGAGCAGTTCTTC. Translated: CASSLGQGGNEQFF.